The 10 T cell receptor beta chains below all came from one sample that was sequenced in a study of blood T cells in healthy people across ages. A second about 7 to 11 cycle PCR used barcoded and J-beta primers. Each CDR3 protein is one row after TCRdb ran MiXCR on the 5' RACE reads. The repertoire holds roughly 1.5 million distinct CDR3 sequences, with under 55% as singletons. The sample comprised blood. These receptors were obtained from a woman aged 18-35 years in good health.

This clonotype was seen a few times. The genes are TRBV20-1 and TRBJ2-5; TRBD2 is a possible D gene (5 bases). Germline CDR1 reads DFQATT; CDR2 reads SNEGSKA (reference sequence). The V and J ends lost 6 bases and 4 bases respectively, with 15 bases between them. This CDR3 comprises 13 residues. CDR3 coding DNA: TGCAGTGCGGAAGAGGTTCGGGGAGAGACCCAGTACTTC. Protein product: CSAEEVRGETQYF.

This sequence joins TRBV3-1 and TRBJ2-5, with D perhaps matching TRBD1 or TRBD2 (5 bases each). There are 18 residues in the CDR3. Germline CDR1 and CDR2: LGHDT and YNNKEL (reference sequence). V dropped 2 bases and J dropped 1 base, with 20 bases sitting between them. The CDR3 loop is CASSQRSPGPGFQETQYF. The CDR3 coding sequence is TGTGCCAGCAGCCAAAGGTCTCCGGGACCAGGGTTCCAAGAGACCCAGTACTTC.

The V and J genes are TRBV12-3 or TRBV12-4 and TRBJ1-1, with no clear D. CDR3 length: 14 amino acids. V was shortened by 6 bases and J by 3 bases, with 14 bases between the two germline ends. The CDR3 spells CASSVHHGDTEAFF. The CDR3 nucleotides read TGTGCCAGCAGCGTACACCACGGCGACACTGAAGCTTTCTTT.

The chain carries TRBV30 and TRBJ1-4; a weak D match, TRBD1 (5 bases). Germline V gene data show CDR1 as GTSNPN and CDR2 as SVGIG (reference sequence). There are 13 residues in the CDR3. V lost 8 bases and J lost 2, with 12 bases in between. The CDR3 nucleotides are TGTGCCGGGGGGACTGCGACTAATGAAAAACTGTTTTTT. It encodes CAGGTATNEKLFF.

This clonotype was seen only a few times. The V and J genes are TRBV6-1 and TRBJ2-1; D is uncertain. V shed 9 bases and J shed 8 bases, with 23 bases lying between them. Germline CDR1 reads MNHNS; CDR2 reads SASEGT. This CDR3 is 15 amino acids long. The CDR3 reads CASTPWSGAVDEQFF. The CDR3 nucleotides are TGTGCCAGTACACCTTGGTCCGGTGCAGTGGATGAGCAGTTCTTC.

This clonotype was counted a few times. The V and J genes are TRBV3-1 and TRBJ2-3; D not resolved. Germline V gene lookup returns CDR1 LGHDT and CDR2 YNNKEL (reference sequence). The CDR3 is 15 amino acids. V lost 1 base to trimming and J lost 0 bases, with 8 bases between them. CDR3 coding DNA: TGTGCCAGCAGCCAAGCGTTAGGCAGCACAGATACGCAGTATTTT. It translates to CASSQALGSTDTQYF.

This clonotype was seen a handful of times. The chain couples TRBV6-5 to TRBJ1-1, with D tentatively TRBD1 (5 bases). The CDR3 is made up of 16 amino acids. Germline V gene data show CDR1 as MNHEY and CDR2 as SVGAGI. The V and J ends lost 0 bases and 3 bases respectively, with 14 bases between them. The CDR3: CASSYSFAGWDTEAFF. In nucleotides, the CDR3 is TGTGCCAGCAGTTACTCATTTGCAGGGTGGGACACTGAAGCTTTCTTT.

The chain has TRBV3-1 and TRBJ1-6; perhaps TRBD1 as D (5 bases). Germline values: CDR1 LGHDT, CDR2 YNNKEL (reference sequence). The CDR3 loop spans 16 amino acids. Trimming took 5 bases from V and 4 from J, leaving 15 bases between them. CDR3 loop: CASSVLGTAYNSPLHF. In nucleotides, the CDR3 is TGTGCCAGCAGCGTCCTCGGGACGGCGTATAATTCACCCCTCCACTTT.

CDR3 residues: CASSDARGTDTQYF. In nucleotides, the CDR3 is TGTGCCAGCAGTGATGCGCGGGGCACAGATACGCAGTATTTT. The chain links TRBV2 to TRBJ2-3; the D gene is possibly TRBD2 (5 bases). The CDR3 runs to 14 residues. V was clipped by 3 bases and J by 1 base, with 8 bases between them. Looked up from germline, CDR1 is SNHLY and CDR2 is FYNNEI.

The chain uses TRBV4-2 and TRBJ2-6; D unresolved. Trimming removed 4 bases at V and 3 bases at J, with 10 bases between. This CDR3 has 15 amino acids. Per germline, CDR1 LGHNA and CDR2 YNFKEQ. The CDR3 here is CASSPLPGGANVLTF. CDR3 bases: TGTGCCAGCAGCCCCCTACCTGGTGGGGCCAACGTCCTGACTTTC.